A selection of T cell receptor beta chains follows, all from one sample in a study of OX40 agonist ivuxolimab in advanced cancers. Produced via immunoSEQ multiplex PCR; TCRdb's table is partial and in-frame only. The sample has approximately 100,000 clones, 85% to 90% seen once; the top ten hold roughly 0.77%. This material consisted of CD4+ or CD8+ T cells sorted from blood, taken in a trial of the OX40 agonist ivuxolimab. The receptor source for this set is an adult with an advanced solid tumor such as melanoma, head and neck, liver or kidney cancer. Each CDR3 is given with its conserved first and last residue. A D gene is named only where the DNA matches it firmly.

- | 13 | TRBJ1-1 | TRBV28 | CASARSQNTEAFF
TRBD2 | 12 | TRBJ2-3 | TRBV10-3 | CATRAPGGTGYF
TRBD2 | 20 | TRBJ2-1 | TRBV5-1 | CASSLLPLGLAGKKSNEQFF
- | 16 | TRBJ1-1 | TRBV9 | CASSDESGSRGTEAFF
- | 14 | TRBJ1-2 | TRBV18 | CASSSLPTNYGYTF
- | 14 | TRBJ2-5 | TRBV19 | CASSIPTSQETQYF
TRBD1 | 14 | TRBJ1-4 | TRBV6-5 | CASSRDRSNEKLFF
TRBD1 | 15 | TRBJ2-2 | TRBV2 | CASSTDRVRTGELFF
- | 14 | TRBJ2-1 | TRBV6-5 | CASSPRSSYNEQFF
- | 14 | TRBJ2-2 | TRBV4-1 | CASSQDRDTGELFF
TRBD2 | 18 | TRBJ2-7 | TRBV5-1 | CASSLAGLAGGLSYEQYF
TRBD1 | 17 | TRBJ1-5 | TRBV25-1 | CASSESRGLGSNQPQHF
- | 16 | TRBJ2-3 | TRBV5-1 | CASSPIPGGGTDTQYF
- | 17 | TRBJ2-1 | TRBV27 | CASSRIPRDGKHNEQFF
TRBD1 | 15 | TRBJ2-7 | TRBV19 | CASNHPGQGIYEQYF
- | 14 | TRBJ1-1 | TRBV6-1 | CASSEEGMGTEAFF
- | 11 | TRBJ2-2 | TRBV27 | CASHRTGELFF
- | 14 | TRBJ1-5 | TRBV28 | CASSLEWGNQPQHF
- | 14 | TRBJ1-1 | TRBV11-2 | CASSPGPANTEAFF
TRBD2 | 15 | TRBJ2-3 | TRBV7-2 | CASSPRLAGADTQYF
- | 13 | TRBJ1-6 | TRBV7-2 | CASSLRGIESLHF
- | 16 | TRBJ1-4 | TRBV30 | CAWGLRTQSTNEKLFF
TRBD1 | 18 | TRBJ1-1 | TRBV5-4 | CASSQRRPGQGANTEAFF
- | 15 | TRBJ1-4 | TRBV6-5 | CASSYLRSTNEKLFF
- | 12 | TRBJ2-5 | TRBV28 | CASSSTSYLPYF
TRBD1 | 14 | TRBJ1-2 | TRBV25-1 | CASSDPGQVHGYTF